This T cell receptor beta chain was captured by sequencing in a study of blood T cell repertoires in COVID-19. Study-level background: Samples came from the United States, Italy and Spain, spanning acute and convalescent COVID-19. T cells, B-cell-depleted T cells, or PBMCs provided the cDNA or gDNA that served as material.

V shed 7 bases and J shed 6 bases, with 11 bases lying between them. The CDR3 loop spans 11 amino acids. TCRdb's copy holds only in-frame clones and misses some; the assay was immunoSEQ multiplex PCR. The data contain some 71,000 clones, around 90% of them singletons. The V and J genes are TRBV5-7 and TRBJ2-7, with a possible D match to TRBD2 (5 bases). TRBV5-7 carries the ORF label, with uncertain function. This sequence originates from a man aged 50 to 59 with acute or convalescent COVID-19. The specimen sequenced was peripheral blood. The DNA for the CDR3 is TGTGCCAGCCGAAAAAGCGGCGAGCAGTACTTC. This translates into CASRKSGEQYF.